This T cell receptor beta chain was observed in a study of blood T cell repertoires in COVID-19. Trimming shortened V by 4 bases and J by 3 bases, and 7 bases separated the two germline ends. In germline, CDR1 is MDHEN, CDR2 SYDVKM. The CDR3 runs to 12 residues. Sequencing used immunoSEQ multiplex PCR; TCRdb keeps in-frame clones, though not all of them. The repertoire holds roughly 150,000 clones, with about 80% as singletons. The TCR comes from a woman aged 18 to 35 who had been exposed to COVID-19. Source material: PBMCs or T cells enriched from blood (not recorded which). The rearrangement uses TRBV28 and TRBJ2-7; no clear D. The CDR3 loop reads CASSSNYYEQYF. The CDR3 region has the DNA TGTGCCAGCAGTTCGAACTACTACGAGCAGTACTTC. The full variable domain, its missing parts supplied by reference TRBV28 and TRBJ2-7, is DVKVTQSSRYLVKRTGEKVFLECVQDMDHENMFWYRQDPGLGLRLIYFSYDVKMKEKGDIPEGYSVSREKKERFSLILESASTNQTSMYLCASSSNYYEQYFGPGTRLTVT.